This entry is about one T cell receptor (beta chain). There are 14 residues in the CDR3. Germline CDR1 SGHTA, CDR2 FQGNSA. Trimming removed 5 bases at V and 4 bases at J, with 11 bases between. The sample is drawn from a study of control samples from healthy donors and cancer patients. Profiled with immunoSEQ multiplex PCR; TCRdb holds only in-frame clones, not every one. The sample has roughly 130,000 clones, approximately 92% seen once. This sequence joins TRBV7-2 and TRBJ2-2, with D uncertain. The TCR originated in a man aged 18 to 29 in good health. Sequencing used blood. The CDR3 DNA is TGTGCCAGCAGCCCCCTCAGCAGCACCGGGGAGCTGTTTTTT. Residues: CASSPLSSTGELFF.